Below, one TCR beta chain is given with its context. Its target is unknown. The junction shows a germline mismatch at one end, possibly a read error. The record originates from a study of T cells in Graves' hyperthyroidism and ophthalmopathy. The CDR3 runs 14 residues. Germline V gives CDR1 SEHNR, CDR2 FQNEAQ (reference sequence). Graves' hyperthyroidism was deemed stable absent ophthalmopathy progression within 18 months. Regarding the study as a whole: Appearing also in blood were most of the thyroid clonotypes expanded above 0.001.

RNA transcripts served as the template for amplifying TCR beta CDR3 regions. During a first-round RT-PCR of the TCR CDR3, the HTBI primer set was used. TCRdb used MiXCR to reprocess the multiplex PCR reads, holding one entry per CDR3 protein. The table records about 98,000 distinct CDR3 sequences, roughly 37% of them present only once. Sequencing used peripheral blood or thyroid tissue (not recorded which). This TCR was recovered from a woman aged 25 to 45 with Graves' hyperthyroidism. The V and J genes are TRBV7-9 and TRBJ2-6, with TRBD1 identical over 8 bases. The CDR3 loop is CASSAATGGNVLTF. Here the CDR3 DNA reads TGTGCCAGCAGCGCCGCAACAGGGGGCAACGTCCTGACTTTC. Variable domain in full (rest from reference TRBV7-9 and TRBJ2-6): DTGVSQNPRHKITKRGQNVTFRCDPISEHNRLYWYRQTLGQGPEFLTYFQNEAQLEKSRLLSDRFSAERPKGSFSTLEIQRTEQGDSAMYLCASSAATGGNVLTFGAGSRLTVL.